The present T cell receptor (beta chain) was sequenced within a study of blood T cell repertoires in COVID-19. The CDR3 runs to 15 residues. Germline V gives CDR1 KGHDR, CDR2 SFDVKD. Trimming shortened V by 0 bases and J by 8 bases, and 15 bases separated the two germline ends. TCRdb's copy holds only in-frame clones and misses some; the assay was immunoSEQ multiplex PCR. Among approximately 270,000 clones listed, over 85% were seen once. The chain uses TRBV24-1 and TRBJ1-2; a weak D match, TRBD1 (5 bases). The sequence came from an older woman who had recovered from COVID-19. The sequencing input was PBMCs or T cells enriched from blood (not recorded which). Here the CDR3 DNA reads TGTGCCACCAGTGATTTGCAGGACACGGTGGGAGGCTACACCTTC. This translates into CATSDLQDTVGGYTF.